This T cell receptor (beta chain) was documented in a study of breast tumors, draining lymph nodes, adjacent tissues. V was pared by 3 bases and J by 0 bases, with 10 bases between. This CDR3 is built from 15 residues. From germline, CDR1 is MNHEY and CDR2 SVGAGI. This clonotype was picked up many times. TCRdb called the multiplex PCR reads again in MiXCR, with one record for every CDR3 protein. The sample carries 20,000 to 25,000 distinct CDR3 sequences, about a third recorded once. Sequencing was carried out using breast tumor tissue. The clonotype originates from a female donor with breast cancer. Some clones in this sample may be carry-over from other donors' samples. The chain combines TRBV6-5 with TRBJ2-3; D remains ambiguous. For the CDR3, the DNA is TGTGCCAGCAGTTATAGGGCAGGTAGCACAGATACGCAGTATTTT. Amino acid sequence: CASSYRAGSTDTQYF.